This record covers a single T cell receptor beta chain. Its specificity is not known. Treatment defined: some 20 received Ad26.COV2.S at low or high dose, single or two shots; 5 received placebo; per-sample allocation not given. Sampling was performed 63 days after the first vaccine or placebo injection. Whoever gave the sample was an adult aged 18-55 years in Boston. Libraries were prepared by immunoSEQ multiplex PCR; TCRdb keeps only in-frame clonotypes and omits some of them. The sample has 350,000 to 450,000 clones, around 92% seen once. This sample is part of a study of Ad26.COV2.S vaccination and SARS-CoV-2 variants. The overall study: COV1001, an Ad26.COV2.S trial, supplied this vaccine-arm donor. Study results and limitations: Reportedly, after vaccination the spike-specific CD8+ and CD4+ T cell responses displayed substantial breadth.

CDR1 LNHDA and CDR2 SQIVND come from the germline V gene (reference sequence). V dropped 11 bases and J dropped 4; count of bases not matched to a gene: 21. This CDR3 has 18 amino acids. This TCR was recovered from a person between 18 and 60 years old who received the Ad26.COV2.S COVID-19 vaccine or a placebo. This chain connects TRBV19 to TRBJ2-7; the match to TRBD2 covers 12 bases. Specimen: peripheral blood, collected in a trial of Ad26.COV2.S vaccine versus placebo. In nucleotides, the CDR3 is TGTGCCGGCAAAGACCCCCGACTAGCGGGGGATAAACCATACGAGCAGTACTTC. Protein: CAGKDPRLAGDKPYEQYF.